This TCR beta chain is drawn from a study of blood T cell repertoires in COVID-19. Using immunoSEQ multiplex PCR, the repertoire was profiled, and TCRdb retains in-frame clones only, with some absent. The sample consists of around 250,000 clones, roughly 85% of them appearing once. Germline V gives CDR1 SGHTA, CDR2 FQGTGA. Trimming took 4 bases from V and 7 from J, leaving 14 bases between them. The CDR3 totals 13 residues. This clone was counted a few times. The receptor was isolated from a woman aged 50 to 60 with acute COVID-19. This sequence joins TRBV7-3 and TRBJ2-7, with a tentative D call TRBD1 (6 bases). Material: PBMCs or T cells enriched from blood (not recorded which). The CDR3, as DNA: TGTGCCAGCAGCTCCCCAGGGGAAGGAGAGCAGTACTTC. This gives the protein CASSSPGEGEQYF.